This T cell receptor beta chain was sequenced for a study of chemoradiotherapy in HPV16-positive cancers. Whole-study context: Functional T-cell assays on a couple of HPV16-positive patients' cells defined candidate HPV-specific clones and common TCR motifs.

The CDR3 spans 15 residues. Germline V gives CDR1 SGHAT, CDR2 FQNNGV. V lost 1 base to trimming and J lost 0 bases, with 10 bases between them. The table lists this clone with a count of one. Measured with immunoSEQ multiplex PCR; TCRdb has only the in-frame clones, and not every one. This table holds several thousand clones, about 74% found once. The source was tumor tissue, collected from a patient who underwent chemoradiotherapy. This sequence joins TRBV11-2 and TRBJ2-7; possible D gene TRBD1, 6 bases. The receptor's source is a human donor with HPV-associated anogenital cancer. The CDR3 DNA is TGTGCCAGCAGCTTAGGACAGGCTAGCTCCTACGAGCAGTACTTC. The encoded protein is CASSLGQASSYEQYF.